This is a list of T cell receptor beta chains from one sample in a study of T cells after somatic rescue of genetic block. Using immunoSEQ multiplex PCR, the repertoire was profiled, and TCRdb retains in-frame clones only, with some absent. The data show 88,000 or so clones, with around 89% seen just once and 1.6% held by the top ten. What was sequenced was peripheral blood mononuclear cells (PBMCs). Every receptor here comes from a woman between 18 and 29 years old. The CDR3 runs from the conserved cysteine through the conserved F or W. A D gene is named only where the DNA matches it firmly. The listing skips clone size in some rows; elsewhere it reads once, few, many or a size class.

TRBJ1-1,NA,NA,16,TRBV9,TGTGCCAGCAGCGTAGGGACAGCCACCGTCCGGACTGAAGCTTTCTTT,CASSVGTATVRTEAFF
TRBJ2-6,NA,NA,14,TRBV6-1,TGTGCCAGCATGTCCGGCTCTGGGGCCAACGTCCTGACTTTC,CASMSGSGANVLTF
TRBJ2-2,NA,NA,11,TRBV28,TGTGCCAGCAGAGACACCGGGGAGCTGTTTTTT,CASRDTGELFF
TRBJ1-1,NA,NA,12,TRBV6-1,TGTGCCAGTGTGACGCGGAGGGTCGAAGCTTTCTTT,CASVTRRVEAFF
TRBJ1-2,NA,few,13,TRBV5-6,TGTGCCAGCAGCTTGGTCCGGGGTAATGGCTACACCTTC,CASSLVRGNGYTF
TRBJ2-3,NA,NA,14,TRBV5-4,TGTGCCAGCAGCTTGGAGGACTTGACAGATACGCAGTATTTT,CASSLEDLTDTQYF
TRBJ1-1,NA,NA,16,TRBV9,TGTGCCAGCAGCGTAGGCGCCTTACGGATGAACACTGAAGCTTTCTTT,CASSVGALRMNTEAFF
TRBJ2-7,NA,NA,12,TRBV14,TGTGCCAGCAGCCAAGGCGGGGCCGAGCAGTACTTC,CASSQGGAEQYF
TRBJ2-7,NA,once,15,TRBV27,TGTGCCAGCAGTTTTTGGCAGAGTTTCGCTGACGAGCAGTACTTC,CASSFWQSFADEQYF
TRBJ2-7,NA,NA,15,TRBV9,TGTGCCAGCAGCGCCCAGGGGTCCGGGTCCTACGAGCAGTACTTC,CASSAQGSGSYEQYF
TRBJ2-5,TRBD2,NA,16,TRBV19,TGTGCCAGTAGTCCTTTACTAGCGGGAGCTCAAGAGACCCAGTACTTC,CASSPLLAGAQETQYF
TRBJ2-1,TRBD1,NA,15,TRBV30,TGTGCCTGGAGTGTAAGGCAGGGGGCCTACAATGAGCAGTTCTTC,CAWSVRQGAYNEQFF
TRBJ2-7,NA,NA,12,TRBV7-9,TGTGCCAGCAGCTTGGGGACCTTCGAGCAGTACTTC,CASSLGTFEQYF
TRBJ2-1,TRBD2,NA,16,TRBV5-1,TGCGCCAGCAGCCTAGCCCCAAGCGGGACCTACAATGAGCAGTTCTTC,CASSLAPSGTYNEQFF
TRBJ1-5,NA,NA,17,TRBV18,TGTGCCAGCTCACCGAGAGGGACCGGGGGGAGCAATCAGCCCCAGCATTTT,CASSPRGTGGSNQPQHF
TRBJ1-1,NA,NA,15,TRBV7-2,TGTGCCAGCAGCTTAGTGAGACACCCGAACACTGAAGCTTTCTTT,CASSLVRHPNTEAFF
TRBJ2-1,TRBD2,NA,15,TRBV6-5,TGTGCCAGCAGTCATAGCGGGAGGGCCGTCAATGAGCAGTTCTTC,CASSHSGRAVNEQFF
TRBJ2-5,NA,NA,13,TRBV5-4,TGTGCCAGCAGCCGAGGCCCACAAGAGACCCAGTACTTC,CASSRGPQETQYF
TRBJ1-2,NA,NA,18,TRBV2,TGTGCCAGCAGTGAAGTCAGACCTTCCCCCGGAGGAGTCTATGGCTACACCTTC,CASSEVRPSPGGVYGYTF
TRBJ2-1,TRBD2,NA,15,TRBV7-7,TGTGCTAGCAGCCCGCTAGCGGAAGCTTACAATGAGCAGTTCTTC,CASSPLAEAYNEQFF
TRBJ1-1,TRBD1,NA,14,TRBV6-1,TGTGCCAGCAGGCCGGTGGGACAGGGGGCTGAAGCTTTCTTT,CASRPVGQGAEAFF
TRBJ2-1,NA,NA,12,TRBV7-6,TGTGCCAGCAGCTTAGCCCCGGATGAGCAGTTCTTC,CASSLAPDEQFF